The clone carrying this T cell receptor (beta chain) was seen only once. Its cognate antigen is unknown. This specimen comes from a study of T cell responses to AZD1222 COVID-19 vaccine. The study's findings and limits: The donor group comprised mostly white British people and more females; the analysis possibly underestimated clonal diversity. As reported, nearly half of all spike-specific TCRs target variant regions that are unmutated. Two doses of AZD1222 preceded a rise in Spike-specific TCR breadth and depth.

Looked up from germline, CDR1 is SGHKS and CDR2 is YYEKEE (reference sequence). V was clipped by 2 bases and J by 0 bases, with 8 bases between them. This CDR3 has 14 residues. Generated by immunoSEQ multiplex PCR, the TCRdb table keeps only in-frame clones and is missing some. This repertoire shows about 100,000 clones, 70% to 90% found once; its top ten account for 6.3%. The chain is built from TRBV5-5 and TRBJ2-5; no reliable D call. This sequence was found in an adult in good health. This specimen consisted of peripheral blood, obtained on day 0 of AZD1222 vaccination. This CDR3 reads CASSFRLNQETQYF. The DNA for the CDR3 is TGTGCCAGCAGCTTTCGGTTGAACCAAGAGACCCAGTACTTC.